Sequencing of this TCR beta chain was carried out in a study of regulatory T cells in long-lasting Graves disease. This CDR3 spans 15 amino acids. Germline V CDR1 and CDR2: ENHRY, SYGVKD. V was pared by 0 bases and J by 3 bases, with 1 base of the junction left unmatched. Time point: newly diagnosed GD, antithyroid drugs for less than 3 months. Extracted RNA from PBMCs served as the source of the TCR library. This clonotype was found a few times. Through Arm-PCR of CDR3 regions and iRepertoire HTBI primers, TCR beta libraries were built. MiXCR, applied by TCRdb to the multiplex PCR reads, yields one record per CDR3 protein. The sample includes hundreds of thousands of distinct CDR3 sequences, around 15% of them seen just once. Another study also made use of these data, one on T cells in Graves' hyperthyroidism and ophthalmopathy.

This clonotype originated in a woman in her 30s with Graves disease. The genes are TRBV10-3 and TRBJ1-4; 7 positions agree with TRBD1. The specimen comprised peripheral blood mononuclear cells (PBMCs), sampled at new diagnosis, from a patient treated with antithyroid drugs. CDR3 nucleotide sequence: TGTGCCATCAGTGAGTCGGGACAGTCTAATGAAAAACTGTTTTTT. Its translation: CAISESGQSNEKLFF.